Sequencing of this T cell receptor beta chain was carried out in a study of human T cells and chemical hapten exposure. TCRdb re-called the RACE reads through MiXCR, storing one row per CDR3 protein. The sample consists of fewer than 150,000 distinct CDR3 sequences, approximately 12% of them appearing once. The time point: patch test 2, 6 weeks after DPC sensitization. Treatment of the sample: therapeutic diphenylcyclopropenone sensitization with weekly scalp DPC. Whole blood, unfractionated, served as the material for total RNA extraction. The CDR3 is 15 residues long. V was pared by 4 bases and J by 2 bases, with 6 bases of the junction left unmatched. Per the germline V gene, CDR1 is MDHEN and CDR2 is SYDVKM.

Material: whole blood, obtained in connection with sensitization to the hapten diphenylcyclopropenone (DPC). This chain links TRBV28 with TRBJ2-3; 7 positions agree with TRBD2. The source of this sequence is a woman aged 50 to 60 with alopecia areata. Some clones in this sample may be carry-over from other donors' samples. CDR3 in DNA: TGTGCCAGCAGTTCGAGCGGGACCCCCACAGATACGCAGTATTTT. Amino acids: CASSSSGTPTDTQYF.